The subject of this entry is one TCR beta chain. Its antigen is unidentified. The record originates from a study of liver allograft versus peripheral blood T cells. Study-level information: The authors compared T cell receptor repertoires in transplanted livers with those in the peripheral blood of recipients. Study observations and caveats: The authors reported that T cell receptor repertoires inside liver allografts differed from those in peripheral blood.

MiXCR was run by TCRdb on the reads, yielding one entry per CDR3 protein. The sample carries 2,000 to 2,500 distinct CDR3 sequences, roughly a sixth recorded once. The CDR3 has 11 amino acids. Germline CDR1 and CDR2: SEHNR and FQNEAQ (reference sequence). V was clipped by 7 bases and J by 1 base, with 5 bases between them. The origin of this receptor is a human patient who had a liver transplant. T cells may partly derive from the graft donor. This chain connects TRBV7-9 to TRBJ2-7; D remains ambiguous. This chain's CDR3 is CASTASYEQYF. CDR3 nucleotides: TGTGCCAGCACCGCGTCCTACGAGCAGTACTTC.